The 14 T cell receptor beta chains below come from one sample, sequenced in a study of blood T cells in healthy people across ages. Together with a sample-barcoded 5' primer, a J-beta primer mix was included in a second PCR lasting 7 to 11 cycles. TCRdb recomputed calls from the 5' RACE reads with MiXCR, one row per CDR3 protein. The repertoire holds about 1.5 million distinct CDR3 sequences, roughly 40% seen once, with 7.9% in the top ten. The sample was blood. All receptors come from a woman aged 18 to 35 in good health.

This clonotype appeared once. The gene calls are TRBV27 and TRBJ2-1; maybe TRBD2 (5 bases). The better agreement between TRBJ2-7 and the DNA end casts doubt on the J call. This CDR3 has 15 residues. Germline CDR1 MNHEY, CDR2 SMNVEV (reference sequence). CDR3 coding DNA: TGTGCCAGCAGTTTGGAGGCCTCTCCCTACAATGAGCAGTACTTC. It specifies CASSLEASPYNEQYF.

In nucleotides, the CDR3 is TGTGCCAGCCTGACTAGCGGGGGGGCAGCAGATACGCAGTATTTT. Residues: CASLTSGGAADTQYF. V gene TRBV6-2 or TRBV6-3 combines with J gene TRBJ2-3; 14 bases agree with TRBD2. V shed 8 bases and J 4 bases; nucleotides not matched to a gene: 5. The CDR3 runs 15 residues. Germline V CDR1 and CDR2: MNHEY, SVGEGT.

This clonotype occurred once. V and J are TRBV6-1 and TRBJ2-1; possible D gene TRBD2, 6 bases. The DNA end is a closer match to TRBJ2-7, so the J assignment may be wrong. Germline CDR1 MNHNS, CDR2 SASEGT. The CDR3 is 15 residues long. Here the CDR3 reads CASSESGGSYNEQYF. Here the CDR3 DNA reads TGTGCCAGCAGTGAAAGTGGAGGGTCCTACAATGAGCAGTACTTC.

V gene TRBV11-2 combines with J gene TRBJ2-4; 9 bases are shared with TRBD1. TRBJ2-7 matches the DNA end more closely, so the J call is doubtful. The CDR3 contains 16 residues. In germline, CDR1 is SGHAT, CDR2 FQNNGV. The CDR3 loop is CASIDPSGTGRYEQYF. CDR3 nucleotide sequence: TGTGCCAGCATCGACCCCTCCGGGACAGGGCGCTACGAGCAGTACTTC.

This clonotype was recorded a few times. The genes are TRBV7-2 and TRBJ2-7, with TRBD2 matching over 7 bases. V was pared by 5 bases and J by 4 bases, with 11 bases of the junction left unmatched. This CDR3 is built from 15 residues. The V gene's germline CDR1 is SGHTA and CDR2 FQGNSA. The CDR3 protein is CASSLLDGGSYEQYF. In DNA, the CDR3 is TGTGCCAGCAGCCTATTGGACGGGGGGTCATACGAGCAGTACTTC.

J is TRBJ2-1 and V is TRBV9; 8 nucleotides agree with TRBD2. Germline CDR1 SGDLS, CDR2 YYNGEE. Trimming cost V 4 bases and J 0 bases; bases outside gene matches: 9. The CDR3 sequence is 17 residues long. CDR3 nucleotides: TGTGCCAGCAGCCCCTCGGGGGGGGGAGGCTCCTACAATGAGCAGTTCTTC. Translation: CASSPSGGGGSYNEQFF.

This clonotype occurred a few times. The chain combines TRBV7-3 with TRBJ2-5, with 10 positions matching TRBD1. The CDR3 loop spans 14 amino acids. V lost 5 bases, J lost 3 bases, and 3 bases stayed unmatched. From germline, CDR1 is SGHTA and CDR2 FQGTGA. CDR3 sequence reads: CASSRTGGEETQYF. CDR3 nucleotides: TGTGCCAGCAGCCGGACAGGGGGGGAAGAGACCCAGTACTTC.

This clonotype has only a few counts. The chain carries TRBV11-2 and TRBJ2-7, with a weak D call TRBD1 (5 bases). V lost 1 base and J 3 bases, leaving 13 bases between the germline ends. The CDR3 has 15 residues. CDR1 is SGHAT and CDR2 is FQNNGV in the germline V gene. In nucleotides, the CDR3 is TGTGCCAGCAGCTTAGGGGCAGGGTTTAACTACGAGCAGTACTTC. Protein product: CASSLGAGFNYEQYF.

This chain links TRBV2 with TRBJ2-5; 8 positions match TRBD2. The junction had 4 bases not matched to a gene; V was cut back by 1 base and J by 0 bases. CDR1 and CDR2 (germline): SNHLY, FYNNEI. This CDR3 is 16 amino acids long. CDR3 nucleotides: TGTGCCAGCAGTGAAGTGGGACTAGAGTACCAAGAGACCCAGTACTTC. This translates into CASSEVGLEYQETQYF.

This chain connects TRBV7-9 to TRBJ2-5; tentative D call: TRBD2 (5 bases). The J call may be wrong; the DNA end is better matched by TRBJ2-1. The CDR3 spans 14 residues. The V gene's germline CDR1 is SEHNR and CDR2 FQNEAQ (reference sequence). The CDR3 DNA sequence: TGTGCCAGCAACCCGCCGGGATCCCAAGAGACCCAGTTCTTC. It encodes CASNPPGSQETQFF.

This clonotype was counted between two and nine times. This rearrangement joins TRBV9 to TRBJ2-7, with D maybe TRBD1 (5 bases). V lost 0 bases, J lost 6 bases, and 7 bases lay in between. Germline CDR1 SGDLS, CDR2 YYNGEE. The CDR3 spans 12 residues. CDR3 in DNA: TGTGCCAGCAGCGTAGATGGGGCCGAGCAGTACTTC. This sequence encodes CASSVDGAEQYF. Complete variable domain (other parts from reference TRBV9 and TRBJ2-7): DSGVTQTPKHLITATGQRVTLRCSPRSGDLSVYWYQQSLDQGLQFLIQYYNGEERAKGNILERFSAQQFPDLHSELNLSSLELGDSALYFCASSVDGAEQYFGPGTRLTVT.

The chain joins TRBV9 to TRBJ2-5; D is unresolved. CDR3 length equals 14 residues. Germline assignment: CDR1 SGDLS and CDR2 YYNGEE. Trimming pared 4 bases from V and 5 bases from J, leaving 15 bases between. As DNA, the CDR3 is TGTGCCAGCAGCCCTGACCCCACGATGGAGACCCAGTACTTC. Translated: CASSPDPTMETQYF.

The chain's CDR3 is CASSAVTAYNEQFF. The CDR3 DNA follows: TGTGCCAGCAGCGCCGTGACAGCCTACAATGAGCAGTTCTTC. This chain links TRBV7-9 with TRBJ2-1; tentatively, D is TRBD1 (5 bases). The V gene lost 5 bases and the J gene lost 2 bases, with 10 bases spanning the gap. This CDR3 comprises 14 residues. CDR1 is SEHNR and CDR2 is FQNEAQ in the germline V gene (reference sequence).

The rearrangement links TRBV20-1 to TRBJ1-2; weak D call: TRBD1 (6 bases). The CDR3 runs to 13 residues. CDR1 is DFQATT, CDR2 SNEGSKA, per germline (reference sequence). Deletions cut 6 bases from V and 4 bases from J, with 15 bases between. The CDR3 here is CSAPLGGGYGYTF. CDR3 nucleotide sequence: TGCAGTGCACCCTTGGGGGGCGGCTATGGCTACACCTTC.